This is a list of T cell receptor beta chains from one sample in a study of CD8+ T cells in alopecia areata. Generated by immunoSEQ multiplex PCR, the TCRdb table keeps only in-frame clones and is missing some. In the table there are 110,000 to 150,000 clones, around half of which are singletons. Sample: CD8+ T cells sorted from blood, taken at week 4, from a patient treated with tofacitinib. The receptors derive from a human donor with alopecia areata. The CDR3 runs from the conserved cysteine through the conserved F or W. The D gene is left open where the match is weak. Some rows have no size entry. The others give once, few or many, or a class for an expanded clone.

TRBV25-1,14,-,TRBJ1-5,-,CASSEQWANQPQHF,TGTGCCAGCAGTGAACAATGGGCCAATCAGCCCCAGCATTTT
TRBV9,14,-,TRBJ2-7,-,CASSVAVGSYEQYF,TGTGCCAGCAGCGTAGCGGTGGGCTCCTACGAGCAGTACTTC
TRBV10-3,12,once,TRBJ2-5,-,CAISEGGETQYF,TGTGCCATCAGTGAAGGAGGGGAGACCCAGTACTTC
TRBV23-1,15,few,TRBJ2-4,-,CASSQTGRTENIQYF,TGCGCCAGCAGCCAGACAGGTCGGACGGAAAACATTCAGTACTTC
TRBV11-2,13,-,TRBJ2-7,-,CASSLDPTYEQYF,TGTGCCAGCAGCTTAGATCCCACCTACGAGCAGTACTTC
TRBV6-1,13,-,TRBJ2-7,-,CATRQDSSYEQYF,TGTGCCACCCGACAGGACAGCTCCTACGAGCAGTACTTC
TRBV4-3,17,-,TRBJ2-7,-,CASSQAFGGNRRGEQYF,TGCGCCAGCAGCCAAGCATTCGGCGGTAACAGGCGAGGGGAGCAGTACTTC
TRBV29-1,13,-,TRBJ2-1,-,CSAGGGAYNEQFF,TGCAGCGCCGGAGGCGGGGCCTACAATGAGCAGTTCTTC
TRBV6-5,13,-,TRBJ1-1,TRBD1,CASSPDRATEAFF,TGTGCCAGCAGTCCCGACAGGGCCACTGAAGCTTTCTTT
TRBV6-4,16,few,TRBJ2-3,TRBD2,CASSEGGGGGTDTQYF,TGTGCCAGCAGTGAGGGAGGCGGGGGAGGCACAGATACGCAGTATTTT
TRBV15,15,-,TRBJ2-3,-,CATSRRTSSTDTQYF,TGTGCCACCAGCAGAAGGACAAGCTCCACAGATACGCAGTATTTT
TRBV27,15,-,TRBJ2-3,TRBD2,CASSSAGSSTDTQYF,TGTGCCAGCAGTTCAGCGGGGTCTAGCACAGATACGCAGTATTTT
TRBV27,14,-,TRBJ1-5,TRBD1,CASSTGQGGQPQHF,TGTGCCAGCAGTACTGGACAGGGCGGGCAGCCCCAGCATTTT
TRBV15,15,once,TRBJ2-5,TRBD1,CATSSARQGVETQYF,TGTGCCACCAGCAGCGCCAGGCAGGGGGTAGAGACCCAGTACTTC
TRBV15,15,-,TRBJ1-4,-,CATSRDQNINEKLFF,TGTGCCACCAGCAGGGACCAAAACATCAATGAAAAACTGTTTTTT
TRBV6-5,14,-,TRBJ2-3,TRBD2,CASSYTSGADTQYF,TGTGCCAGCAGTTACACTAGCGGGGCAGATACGCAGTATTTT
TRBV29-1,11,-,TRBJ1-1,-,CSVVENTEAFF,TGCAGCGTTGTGGAAAACACTGAAGCTTTCTTT
TRBV2,13,once,TRBJ1-1,TRBD1,CASRGQLNTEAFF,TGTGCCAGCAGGGGACAGCTGAACACTGAAGCTTTCTTT
TRBV6-5,16,-,TRBJ2-1,TRBD1,CASSYTKTGGRYEQFF,TGTGCCAGCAGTTACACCAAAACAGGGGGCAGGTATGAGCAGTTCTTC
TRBV13,14,once,TRBJ2-3,TRBD2,CASSLELAEDTQYF,TGTGCCAGCAGCTTAGAACTAGCGGAGGATACGCAGTATTTT
TRBV7-9,16,few,TRBJ1-3,-,CASSDSGLRNGNTIYF,TGTGCCAGCAGCGACTCGGGACTCCGAAACGGAAACACCATATATTTT
TRBV5-1,14,-,TRBJ1-2,-,CASSLDMAASGYTF,TGCGCCAGCAGCTTGGACATGGCGGCATCTGGCTACACCTTC
TRBV19,13,few,TRBJ1-1,-,CASIVTGNTEAFF,TGTGCCAGTATCGTGACCGGGAACACTGAAGCTTTCTTT
TRBV30,11,-,TRBJ1-1,-,CAWSAGLEAFF,TGTGCCTGGAGTGCGGGGCTTGAAGCTTTCTTT
TRBV7-8,15,-,TRBJ2-7,-,CASSLNGGDRAEQYF,TGTGCCAGCAGCTTAAACGGGGGCGATCGGGCCGAGCAGTACTTC
TRBV5-1,14,-,TRBJ2-7,TRBD2,CASSITSGGYEQYF,TGCGCCAGCAGCATAACTAGCGGGGGTTACGAGCAGTACTTC
TRBV27,18,-,TRBJ2-1,-,CASSLIFGGTSSYNEQFF,TGTGCCAGCAGTTTAATTTTCGGCGGGACCTCCTCCTACAATGAGCAGTTCTTC
TRBV7-9,16,-,TRBJ2-7,-,CASSLTATQSSYEQYF,TGTGCCAGCAGCTTAACGGCAACTCAAAGCTCCTACGAGCAGTACTTC
TRBV5-1,14,many,TRBJ1-1,-,CASSLASMNTEAFF,TGCGCCAGCAGCTTGGCCTCGATGAACACTGAAGCTTTCTTT
TRBV5-6,13,-,TRBJ1-1,-,CASSPEGGTEAFF,TGTGCCAGCAGCCCCGAGGGCGGCACTGAAGCTTTCTTT
TRBV27,17,-,TRBJ2-7,TRBD1,CASSPTGRQGESGEQYF,TGTGCCAGCAGTCCCACTGGCAGACAGGGCGAGTCCGGCGAGCAGTACTTC
TRBV4-3,16,-,TRBJ2-3,TRBD2,CASSQVVAGGLNTQYF,TGCGCCAGCAGCCAAGTTGTAGCGGGGGGGCTTAATACGCAGTATTTT
TRBV4-1,16,-,TRBJ2-1,TRBD2,CASSQPSSGKHNEQFF,TGCGCCAGCAGCCAACCGTCTAGCGGTAAGCACAATGAGCAGTTCTTC
TRBV27,14,-,TRBJ1-1,-,CASSLGQTNTEAFF,TGTGCCAGCAGTCTAGGCCAGACGAACACTGAAGCTTTCTTT
TRBV5-4,13,-,TRBJ2-7,-,CASSPSGAYEQYF,TGTGCCAGCAGCCCATCGGGGGCCTACGAGCAGTACTTC
TRBV11-2,13,-,TRBJ2-7,-,CASSLAGNHEQYF,TGTGCCAGCAGCTTAGCAGGGAACCACGAGCAGTACTTC
TRBV6-6,13,-,TRBJ2-7,-,CASSRQRLYEQYF,TGTGCCAGCAGCCGACAGAGACTCTACGAGCAGTACTTC
TRBV9,11,-,TRBJ1-1,-,CASSVGVGAFF,TGTGCCAGCAGCGTAGGAGTTGGAGCTTTCTTT
TRBV29-1,12,-,TRBJ1-2,-,CSVEGADYGYTF,TGCAGCGTTGAAGGGGCAGACTATGGCTACACCTTC
TRBV7-9,15,-,TRBJ2-7,-,CASSLAGIDSYEQYF,TGTGCCAGCAGCTTAGCAGGTATAGACTCCTACGAGCAGTACTTC
TRBV7-3,15,-,TRBJ2-3,-,CVSSLTELRTDTQYF,TGTGTCAGCAGCTTAACAGAATTACGCACAGATACGCAGTATTTT
TRBV5-1,15,-,TRBJ2-2,TRBD1,CASSFKGAPAGELFF,TGCGCCAGCAGCTTCAAGGGGGCGCCGGCCGGGGAGCTGTTTTTT
TRBV14,14,few,TRBJ2-1,-,CASSQDTSFHEQFF,TGTGCCAGCAGCCAAGACACTAGCTTCCATGAGCAGTTCTTC
TRBV5-6,13,few,TRBJ2-7,-,CASSFGVIDEQYF,TGTGCCAGCAGCTTCGGGGTAATCGACGAGCAGTACTTC
TRBV9,15,few,TRBJ2-5,TRBD2,CASSAGGAYGETQYF,TGTGCCAGCAGCGCGGGGGGAGCATACGGGGAGACCCAGTACTTC
TRBV27,16,-,TRBJ2-2,TRBD2,CASSLSMAGGPGELFF,TGTGCCAGCAGTTTATCGATGGCGGGGGGGCCCGGGGAGCTGTTTTTT
TRBV27,13,few,TRBJ1-2,-,CASSLRGAYGYTF,TGTGCCAGCAGTTTGCGGGGGGCCTATGGCTACACCTTC
TRBV11-2,13,-,TRBJ2-7,-,CASSVSPSYEQYF,TGTGCCAGCAGCGTCAGTCCCTCCTACGAGCAGTACTTC
TRBV6-6,15,-,TRBJ2-5,-,CASSPTSGYQETQYF,TGTGCCAGCAGTCCCACGTCCGGGTACCAAGAGACCCAGTACTTC
TRBV29-1,13,-,TRBJ2-2,TRBD1,CSARDRGTGELFF,TGCAGCGCAAGGGACAGGGGGACCGGGGAGCTGTTTTTT
TRBV27,14,-,TRBJ1-5,-,CASSLWGGNQPQHF,TGTGCCAGCAGTTTATGGGGGGGGAATCAGCCCCAGCATTTT
TRBV9,16,-,TRBJ1-2,-,CASSVDRQEGGYGYTF,TGTGCCAGCAGCGTGGATAGACAGGAGGGGGGCTATGGCTACACCTTC